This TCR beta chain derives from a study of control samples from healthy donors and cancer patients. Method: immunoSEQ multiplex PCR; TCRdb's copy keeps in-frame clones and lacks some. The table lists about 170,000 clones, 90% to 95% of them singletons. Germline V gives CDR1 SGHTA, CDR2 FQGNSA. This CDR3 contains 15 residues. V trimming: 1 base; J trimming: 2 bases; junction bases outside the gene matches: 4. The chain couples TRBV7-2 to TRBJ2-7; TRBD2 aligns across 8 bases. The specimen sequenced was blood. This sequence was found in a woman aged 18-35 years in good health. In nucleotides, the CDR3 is TGTGCCAGCAGCTTAGTCATCGGGGGGGCCTACGAGCAGTACTTC. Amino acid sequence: CASSLVIGGAYEQYF.